What follows describes a single T cell receptor beta chain. This sample is part of a study of blood T cell repertoires in COVID-19. The assay was immunoSEQ multiplex PCR, and TCRdb's table has in-frame clones only and misses some. Here the sample spans about 280,000 clones, less than 90% being singletons. The sample comprised peripheral blood. The clonotype originates from a human donor in a cohort sampled during active COVID-19.

The chain's CDR3 is CATIRGGTSASNEQFF. CDR3 bases: TGTGCCACCATCCGGGGCGGGACTAGCGCATCTAATGAGCAGTTCTTC. The chain recombines TRBV15 with TRBJ2-1; 10 bases map to TRBD2. Germline V CDR1 and CDR2: LNHNV, YYDKDF (reference sequence). The trim removed 7 bases at V and 7 bases at J, leaving 13 bases unmatched. The CDR3 spans 16 residues.